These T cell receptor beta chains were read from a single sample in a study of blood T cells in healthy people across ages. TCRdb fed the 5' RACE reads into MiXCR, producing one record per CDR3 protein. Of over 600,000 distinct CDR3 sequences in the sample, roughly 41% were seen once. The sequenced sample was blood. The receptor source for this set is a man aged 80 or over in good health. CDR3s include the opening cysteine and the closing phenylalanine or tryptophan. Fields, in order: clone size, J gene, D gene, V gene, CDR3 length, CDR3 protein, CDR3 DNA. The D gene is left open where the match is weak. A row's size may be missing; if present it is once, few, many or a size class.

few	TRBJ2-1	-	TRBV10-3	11	CAIREYNEQFF	TGTGCCATCAGGGAGTACAATGAGCAGTTCTTC
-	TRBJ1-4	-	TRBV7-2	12	CASSLLFEKLFF	TGTGCCAGCAGCCTACTCTTTGAAAAACTGTTTTTT
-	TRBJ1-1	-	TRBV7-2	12	CASSLGAGEAFF	TGTGCCAGCAGCTTAGGCGCGGGGGAAGCTTTCTTT
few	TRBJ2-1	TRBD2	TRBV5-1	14	CASSASGSANEQFF	TGCGCCAGCAGCGCTAGCGGGAGTGCTAATGAGCAGTTCTTC
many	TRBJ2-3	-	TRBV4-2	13	CASSQTERGTQYF	TGTGCCAGCAGCCAAACCGAGAGGGGTACGCAGTATTTT
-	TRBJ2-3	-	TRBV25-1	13	CASRGRGSDTQYF	TGTGCCAGCAGGGGCCGCGGCTCGGATACGCAGTATTTT
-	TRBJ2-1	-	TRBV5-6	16	CASSLAGREYRETQFF	TGTGCCAGCAGCTTGGCCGGGAGAGAGTACCGGGAGACCCAGTTCTTC
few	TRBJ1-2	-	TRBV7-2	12	CAFMEYYYGYTF	TGTGCCTTCATGGAGTACTACTATGGCTACACCTTC
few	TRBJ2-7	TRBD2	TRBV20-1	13	CSVWTSGGYEQYF	TGCAGTGTCTGGACTAGCGGGGGTTACGAGCAGTACTTC
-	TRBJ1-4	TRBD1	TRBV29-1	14	CSPLDRVYSEKLFF	TGCAGCCCCCTGGACAGGGTCTATTCTGAAAAACTGTTTTTT
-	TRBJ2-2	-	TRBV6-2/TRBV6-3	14	CASTKQGSAGELFF	TGTGCCAGCACCAAACAGGGATCGGCCGGGGAGCTGTTTTTT
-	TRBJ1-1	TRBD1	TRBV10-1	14	CASSGQGKNTEAFF	TGCGCCAGCTCCGGACAGGGGAAGAACACTGAAGCTTTCTTT
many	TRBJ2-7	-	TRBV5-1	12	CASSLPGNEQYF	TGCGCCAGCAGCTTGCCGGGGAACGAGCAGTACTTC
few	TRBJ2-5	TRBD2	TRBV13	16	CASSRGLAVGEETQYF	TGTGCCAGCAGCCGGGGACTAGCGGTCGGAGAAGAGACCCAGTACTTC
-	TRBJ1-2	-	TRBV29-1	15	CSVEGTDPMGYGYTF	TGCAGCGTGGAGGGGACCGACCCTATGGGCTATGGCTACACCTTC
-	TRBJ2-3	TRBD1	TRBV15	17	CATSRAVQRTPQGTQYF	TGTGCCACCAGCAGAGCTGTCCAGCGGACTCCACAGGGGACGCAGTATTTT
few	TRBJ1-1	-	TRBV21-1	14	CASSKALRGTEAFF	TGTGCCAGCAGCAAGGCCCTCAGGGGCACTGAAGCTTTCTTT
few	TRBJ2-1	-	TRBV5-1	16	CASSLAAGAFYNEQFF	TGCGCCAGCAGCTTGGCCGCGGGGGCCTTCTACAATGAGCAGTTCTTC
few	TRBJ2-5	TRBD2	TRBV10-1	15	CASSGTSGSGETQYF	TGCGCCAGCAGTGGGACTAGCGGGAGCGGGGAGACCCAGTACTTC
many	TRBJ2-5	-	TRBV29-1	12	CSVGGGQETQYF	TGCAGCGTGGGAGGGGGGCAAGAGACCCAGTACTTC
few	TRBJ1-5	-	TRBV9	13	CASSGDLYQPQHF	TGTGCCAGCAGCGGGGACCTTTATCAGCCCCAGCATTTT
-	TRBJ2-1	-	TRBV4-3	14	CASSQEGTAGEQFF	TGCGCCAGCAGCCAAGAGGGAACGGCCGGTGAGCAGTTCTTC